These 15 T cell receptor beta chains came from one sample sequenced in a study of PD-L1 blockade in urothelial cancer. The repertoire was sequenced with immunoSEQ multiplex PCR; TCRdb's copy has only in-frame clones and lacks some. This sample has 45,000 to 65,000 clones; 84% occur once, and the top ten carry about 5.3%. The source material was PBMCs, sampled around atezolizumab (anti-PD-L1) treatment. Receptors were obtained from a man aged 40-49 years with urothelial cancer.

The chain carries TRBV30 and TRBJ2-1; a possible D gene is TRBD2 (6 bases). The CDR3 totals 15 residues. Trimming cost V 2 bases and J 8 bases, with 19 bases left between them. CDR1 is GTSNPN, CDR2 SVGIG, per germline (reference sequence). CDR3 in amino acids: CAWSRGGVPADEQFF. Here the CDR3 DNA reads TGTGCCTGGAGTCGCGGCGGGGTGCCCGCCGATGAGCAGTTCTTC. The whole variable domain, filled in from reference TRBV30 and TRBJ2-1, reads SQTIHQWPATLVQPVGSPLSLECTVEGTSNPNLYWYRQAAGRGLQLLFYSVGIGQISSEVPQNLSASRPQDRQFILSSKKLLLSDSGFYLCAWSRGGVPADEQFFGPGTRLTVL.

Only a few counts were recorded for this clone. The J gene is TRBJ1-1, the V gene TRBV5-6; no clear D gene. The CDR3 has 13 amino acids. V dropped 4 bases and J dropped 4 bases, with 11 bases sitting between them. Per the germline V gene, CDR1 is SGHDT and CDR2 is YYEEEE. DNA for the CDR3: TGTGCCAGCAGCACCATCTCGAGCACTGAAGCTTTCTTT. It yields the protein CASSTISSTEAFF. Variable domain in full (rest from reference TRBV5-6 and TRBJ1-1): DAGVTQSPTHLIKTRGQQVTLRCSPKSGHDTVSWYQQALGQGPQFIFQYYEEEERQRGNFPDRFSGHQFPNYSSELNVNALLLGDSALYLCASSTISSTEAFFGQGTRLTVV.

The CDR3 region has the DNA TGTGCCTGGAGTGTTTCCCGAGCGCGCCAGAACACTGAAGCTTTCTTT. This sequence encodes CAWSVSRARQNTEAFF. The chain has TRBV30 and TRBJ1-1; D gene ambiguous. Trimming removed 0 bases from V and 1 base from J, with 15 bases in between. Germline CDR1 is GTSNPN and CDR2 is SVGIG (reference sequence). The CDR3 totals 16 residues.

This chain uses TRBV5-6 with TRBJ2-5; 7 positions match TRBD1. CDR3 size: 14 residues. Trimming took 2 bases from V and 7 from J; bases not matched to a gene: 8. Germline CDR1 is SGHDT and CDR2 is YYEEEE. The CDR3 bases are TGTGCCAGCAGCTTACGACAGGGTACTCCGACCCAGTACTTC. Amino acid sequence: CASSLRQGTPTQYF. Drawing the rest from reference TRBV5-6 and TRBJ2-5, the complete variable domain is DAGVTQSPTHLIKTRGQQVTLRCSPKSGHDTVSWYQQALGQGPQFIFQYYEEEERQRGNFPDRFSGHQFPNYSSELNVNALLLGDSALYLCASSLRQGTPTQYFGPGTRLLVL.

The chain joins TRBV7-2 to TRBJ1-2, with 8 bases that match TRBD1. V shed 8 bases and J 4 bases; nucleotides not matched to a gene: 9. Per the germline V gene, CDR1 is SGHTA and CDR2 is FQGNSA. The CDR3 runs 14 residues. CDR3 amino acids: CASFTQDRAYGYTF. CDR3 nucleotide sequence: TGTGCCAGCTTTACTCAGGACAGGGCCTATGGCTACACCTTC. Full variable domain (missing parts from reference TRBV7-2 and TRBJ1-2): GAGVSQSPSNKVTEKGKDVELRCDPISGHTALYWYRQSLGQGLEFLIYFQGNSAPDKSGLPSDRFSAERTGGSVSTLTIQRTQQEDSAVYLCASFTQDRAYGYTFGSGTRLTVV.

V and J are TRBV7-9 and TRBJ2-5; D is ambiguous. Germline CDR1 is SEHNR and CDR2 is FQNEAQ (reference sequence). This CDR3 has 14 amino acids. Trimming removed 5 bases from V and 5 bases from J, with 15 bases in between. The CDR3 sequence is CASSPPGALETQYF. The CDR3 DNA reads TGTGCCAGCAGCCCCCCTGGAGCGTTGGAGACCCAGTACTTC. Drawing the rest from reference TRBV7-9 and TRBJ2-5, the complete variable domain is DTGVSQNPRHKITKRGQNVTFRCDPISEHNRLYWYRQTLGQGPEFLTYFQNEAQLEKSRLLSDRFSAERPKGSFSTLEIQRTEQGDSAMYLCASSPPGALETQYFGPGTRLLVL.

The chain recombines TRBV11-2 with TRBJ2-3; the match to TRBD1 covers 8 bases. In germline, CDR1 is SGHAT, CDR2 FQNNGV. The CDR3 has 17 residues. J was trimmed by 5 bases and V by 5 bases; bases with no gene match: 15. Here the CDR3 DNA reads TGTGCCAGCAGCCTGGAGGTTGGCAGGGGGCGCCAAGATACGCAGTATTTT. Amino acids: CASSLEVGRGRQDTQYF.

The CDR3 spells CATIEQGRWEKLFF. CDR3 in DNA: TGTGCCACCATTGAACAGGGGCGCTGGGAAAAACTGTTTTTT. V and J are TRBV28 and TRBJ1-4; TRBD1 matches 7 bases. Germline CDR1 reads MDHEN; CDR2 reads SYDVKM. This CDR3 spans 14 amino acids. The V segment lost 10 bases and the J segment 8 bases; nucleotides outside the gene matches: 13.

The chain has TRBV30 and TRBJ1-2, with D maybe TRBD1 (5 bases). Germline V gene sequence: CDR1 GTSNPN, CDR2 SVGIG (reference sequence). The ends were cut back, 7 bases at V and 4 bases at J, with 22 bases in the middle. The length of the CDR3 is 15 residues. The CDR3 reads CASWGSEILLYGYTF. The DNA of the CDR3 is TGTGCCTCATGGGGCAGCGAGATTCTTCTCTATGGCTACACCTTC.

Only one count was recorded for this clone. The chain carries TRBV15 and TRBJ2-1; 8 nucleotides agree with TRBD2. After removal of 1 base from V and 7 bases from J, the junction contained 9 bases not matched to a gene. Germline values: CDR1 LNHNV, CDR2 YYDKDF (reference sequence). The CDR3 sequence is 16 residues long. CDR3 DNA sequence: TGTGCCACCAGCAGAGCCCCCCGGGAGGGAGCGAATGAGCAGTTCTTC. Translating gives CATSRAPREGANEQFF.

The V call is TRBV28, the J call TRBJ1-4, with a possible D match to TRBD1 (6 bases). The germline V gene encodes CDR1 MDHEN and CDR2 SYDVKM. This CDR3 has 14 amino acids. With 3 bases removed from V and 3 bases from J, the gap between germline ends came to 8 bases. CDR3 in amino acids: CASSLGGPNEKLFF. CDR3 nucleotide sequence: TGTGCCAGCAGTTTGGGGGGGCCTAATGAAAAACTGTTTTTT.

This clone was counted a few times. The chain is built from TRBV4-1 and TRBJ2-2, with D maybe TRBD2 (5 bases). This CDR3 comprises 14 residues. CDR1 and CDR2 from the germline V gene are MGHRA and YSYEKL. Trimming removed 4 bases at V and 6 bases at J, with 12 bases between. Written as DNA, the CDR3 is TGCGCCAGCAGCCGCACACTAGTCGCCGGGGAGCTGTTTTTT. This translates into CASSRTLVAGELFF.

This clone was recorded only once. The chain recombines TRBV28 with TRBJ2-1; 15 bases map to TRBD2. In germline, CDR1 is MDHEN, CDR2 SYDVKM. This CDR3 spans 16 amino acids. Unmatched junction bases numbered 7, after V lost 6 bases and J lost 7 bases. This CDR3 reads CASRLRGTSGRNEQFF. The CDR3 DNA reads TGTGCCAGCAGGCTCAGGGGGACTAGCGGGAGGAATGAGCAGTTCTTC. Looking up the rest from reference TRBV28 and TRBJ2-1 gives the full variable domain: DVKVTQSSRYLVKRTGEKVFLECVQDMDHENMFWYRQDPGLGLRLIYFSYDVKMKEKGDIPEGYSVSREKKERFSLILESASTNQTSMYLCASRLRGTSGRNEQFFGPGTRLTVL.

The V call is TRBV11-2, the J call TRBJ2-3; 7 nucleotides match TRBD1. This CDR3 has 16 amino acids. The V gene's germline CDR1 is SGHAT and CDR2 FQNNGV. Germline trimming cut 5 bases from V and 4 bases from J; bases unmatched to any gene: 12. DNA for the CDR3: TGTGCCAGCAGCGCCACAGGGGAATTAGTGCCAGATACGCAGTATTTT. Translated: CASSATGELVPDTQYF. The full variable domain, with the rest looked up from reference TRBV11-2 and TRBJ2-3, is EAGVAQSPRYKIIEKRQSVAFWCNPISGHATLYWYQQILGQGPKLLIQFQNNGVVDDSQLPKDRFSAERLKGVDSTLKIQPAKLEDSAVYLCASSATGELVPDTQYFGPGTRLTVL.

V usage is TRBV20-1 and J usage is TRBJ2-1; D unclear. Trimming took 0 bases from V and 13 from J, leaving 10 bases between them. CDR3 size: 11 residues. CDR1 and CDR2 (germline): DFQATT, SNEGSKA (reference sequence). This CDR3 reads CSARDRTHQFF. In nucleotides, the CDR3 is TGCAGTGCTAGAGATCGTACTCATCAGTTCTTC.